A single sample is the source of the 14 T cell receptor beta chains below, sequenced in a study of T cell changes during pregnancy in multiple sclerosis. The repertoire was sequenced with immunoSEQ multiplex PCR; TCRdb's copy has only in-frame clones and lacks some. The repertoire has tens of thousands of clones, roughly 92% of them found once; the top ten carry approximately 0.73%. This material consisted of CD4+ T cells from peripheral blood mononuclear cells, taken in the first trimester of pregnancy. Every receptor here comes from a female donor with multiple sclerosis, enrolled in a pregnancy study.

CDR3: CASSESGLHGEQFF. In DNA form, the CDR3 reads TGTGCCAGCAGTGAATCGGGACTCCACGGTGAGCAGTTCTTC. The chain uses TRBV6-1 and TRBJ2-1, with D possibly matching TRBD2 (6 bases). CDR1 MNHNS and CDR2 SASEGT come from the germline V gene. The V gene lost 2 bases and the J gene lost 9 bases, with 14 bases spanning the gap. The CDR3 contains 14 residues.

The rearrangement joins TRBV27 to TRBJ2-1; TRBD2 agrees at 9 bases. The germline V gene has CDR1 MNHEY and CDR2 SMNVEV (reference sequence). This CDR3 has 14 residues. J lost 7 bases, V lost 6 bases, and 7 bases had no gene match. The CDR3 DNA reads as TGTGCCAGCAGGATTAGCGGGAGCAAGAATGAGCAGTTCTTC. This encodes CASRISGSKNEQFF.

This clone was detected a few times. The chain employs TRBV28 and TRBJ2-5; D possibly corresponds to TRBD2 (5 bases). The CDR3 sequence is 11 residues long. Germline lookup yields CDR1 MDHEN and CDR2 SYDVKM. The ends were cut back, 6 bases at V and 3 bases at J, with 5 bases in the middle. The CDR3 DNA reads as TGTGCCAGCAGGGAGGAAGAGACCCAGTACTTC. Its translation is CASREEETQYF. The full variable domain, its missing parts supplied by reference TRBV28 and TRBJ2-5, is DVKVTQSSRYLVKRTGEKVFLECVQDMDHENMFWYRQDPGLGLRLIYFSYDVKMKEKGDIPEGYSVSREKKERFSLILESASTNQTSMYLCASREEETQYFGPGTRLLVL.

The V gene is TRBV5-1, the J gene TRBJ2-3, with TRBD2 matching over 8 bases. Trimming removed 5 bases from V and 4 bases from J; junction bases left unmatched: 12. Germline V gene data show CDR1 as SGHRS and CDR2 as YFSETQ. The CDR3 has 16 residues. The CDR3: CASRPLAGIPSDTQYF. The CDR3 bases are TGCGCCAGCAGACCCCTAGCGGGTATACCTTCAGATACGCAGTATTTT.

The chain joins TRBV28 to TRBJ1-1, with D perhaps matching TRBD1 (6 bases). CDR1 and CDR2 from the germline V gene are MDHEN and SYDVKM. The V gene lost 6 bases and the J gene lost 0 bases, with 11 bases spanning the gap. This CDR3 has 14 amino acids. DNA of the CDR3: TGTGCCAGCAGACTGACAGGTATGAACACTGAAGCTTTCTTT. It codes for CASRLTGMNTEAFF. Drawing the rest from reference TRBV28 and TRBJ1-1, the complete variable domain is DVKVTQSSRYLVKRTGEKVFLECVQDMDHENMFWYRQDPGLGLRLIYFSYDVKMKEKGDIPEGYSVSREKKERFSLILESASTNQTSMYLCASRLTGMNTEAFFGQGTRLTVV.

The gene calls are TRBV21-1 and TRBJ2-1; the table gives TRBD1 as D, unverified against the DNA. TRBV21-1 counts as a pseudogene. This CDR3 is built from 16 residues. In DNA form, the CDR3 reads TGTGCCAGCAGCAAAAATGGTGGCCAGGGGAGTGGTGAGCAGTTCTTC. Protein sequence: CASSKNGGQGSGEQFF.

This clone has just one count. The chain recombines TRBV10-3 with TRBJ2-2; weak D call: TRBD2 (6 bases). The length of the CDR3 is 16 residues. V shed 11 bases and J shed 0 bases, with 19 bases lying between them. Germline-derived CDR1 and CDR2 are ENHRY and SYGVKD. Written as DNA, the CDR3 is TGTGCCTTAAGCCGGAGTAGCGGTACGAACACCGGGGAGCTGTTTTTT. Translated: CALSRSSGTNTGELFF.

For this clone: At one end the junction does not follow the germline gene, possibly because of a read error. The chain combines TRBV7-7 with TRBJ2-5, with 8 bases matching TRBD2. The CDR3 has 17 amino acids. Germline CDR1 and CDR2: SSHAT and FNYEAQ (reference sequence). The CDR3 bases are TGTGCTAGCAGCGCAGGGACGCTAGCGGGCAAGGAAGAGACCCAGTACTTC. Amino acid sequence: CASSAGTLAGKEETQYF.

The chain carries TRBV6-5 and TRBJ2-1; 13 nucleotides match TRBD2. The germline V gene has CDR1 MNHEY and CDR2 SVGAGI. V lost 0 bases to trimming and J lost 7 bases; unmatched junction nucleotides: 3. The CDR3 sequence is 16 residues long. DNA for the CDR3: TGTGCCAGCAGTTACTCAGGGACTAGCGGGGCTAATGAGCAGTTCTTC. Translating gives CASSYSGTSGANEQFF.

The genes are TRBV4-1 and TRBJ2-5, with TRBD2 matching 9 bases. V was clipped by 0 bases and J by 5 bases; unmatched bases: 10. CDR1 is MGHRA and CDR2 is YSYEKL in the germline V gene. The CDR3 has 17 amino acids. The CDR3, as DNA: TGCGCCAGCAGCCAAGATCAGGCGGCTAGCGGGGAGGAGACCCAGTACTTC. This gives the protein CASSQDQAASGEETQYF.

The genes are TRBV28 and TRBJ2-7; a weak D match, TRBD1 (7 bases). This CDR3 comprises 15 residues. Germline-derived CDR1 and CDR2 are MDHEN and SYDVKM. V was shortened by 5 bases and J by 2 bases, with 16 bases between the two germline ends. CDR3 coding DNA: TGTGCCAGCAGTCTCTCGACAGGGAGGCCCTACGAGCAGTACTTC. It encodes CASSLSTGRPYEQYF.

The chain employs TRBV28 and TRBJ2-1, with TRBD1 matching 9 bases. The ends lost 5 bases at V and 6 bases at J; junction bases unmatched: 8. The CDR3 consists of 15 residues. CDR1 and CDR2 from the germline V gene are MDHEN and SYDVKM. The CDR3 reads CASSIGQGIGNEQFF. CDR3 bases: TGTGCCAGCAGTATCGGACAGGGGATTGGCAATGAGCAGTTCTTC.

V is TRBV5-1 and J is TRBJ2-6; D possibly corresponds to TRBD2 (7 bases). This CDR3 comprises 20 residues. The germline V gene has CDR1 SGHRS and CDR2 YFSETQ. V lost 0 bases to trimming and J lost 0 bases, with 19 bases between them. As DNA, the CDR3 is TGCGCCAGCAGCTTGGCCGGGTCGGGGGGCGTTTTCTCTGGGGCCAACGTCCTGACTTTC. This codes for CASSLAGSGGVFSGANVLTF.

This chain's CDR3 is CSVVIPRGLNNEQFF. In DNA form, the CDR3 reads TGCAGCGTTGTGATCCCCCGGGGTCTAAACAATGAGCAGTTCTTC. This chain connects TRBV29-1 to TRBJ2-1, with a tentative D call TRBD2 (5 bases). Trimming took off 4 bases at V and 5 bases at J, with 18 bases between the two ends. This CDR3 spans 15 amino acids. CDR1 is SQVTM and CDR2 is ANQGSEA in the germline V gene.